This T cell receptor beta chain stems from a study of radiotherapy plus CTLA-4 blockade in lung cancer listed by TCRdb under 2018. At the level of the whole study: Objective responses were observed in approximately 19% of enrolled patients, and disease control was achieved in 25% to 40%. The study at large found these results: After treatment with radiotherapy and ipilimumab, TCR clones that came from tumors expanded in the peripheral blood. The strongest predictors of response, as reported, were early dynamic changes in blood T cell clones along with a rise in serum interferon-beta after radiation.

Receptor amplification or capture employed the immunoSEQ multiplex PCR assay. Sourced from immuneACCESS, this table was stored by TCRdb with only in-frame sequences that have V and J called. A share of the clones is absent; for the studies checked, an unresolved V gene accounts for under half, and the remainder has no known explanation. The table for this sample lists around 80,000 clones; 74% of them were counted only once. The ten largest clonotypes hold roughly a tenth of the sample. V trim: 2 bases; J trim: 0 bases; unmatched bases: 8. CDR1 and CDR2 are read off the germline V gene as SQVTM and ANQGSEA. The CDR3 goes from the cysteine to the phenylalanine over 16 residues. Solely the CDR3 DNA is kept, with 48 bases framed from the first base. In this study, focal radiation therapy paired with CTLA-4 blockade (ipilimumab) was tested in patients who had chemo-refractory metastatic non-small-cell lung cancer.

Of note for this clone: No antigen is known for it. No per-base quality is available; no much larger clone lies one base away.

The sequenced sample was peripheral blood, obtained from a patient treated with radiotherapy plus ipilimumab. This sequence was found in a human donor with non-small cell lung cancer whose response to radiotherapy plus ipilimumab could not be evaluated. In this chain, TRBV29-1 is recombined with TRBJ2-7, and 9 bases in between align with TRBD1. The DNA sequence is as follows: TGCAGCGTTGAAAGATGGACAGGGGCGGACTCCTACGAGCAGTACTTC. The translation is CSVERWTGADSYEQYF.